The 16 T cell receptor beta chains in this list originate from one sample, sequenced in a study of beta chain features in type 1 diabetes. Expressed TCRB transcripts were sequenced after all isolated RNA was converted to cDNA. Method: immunoSEQ multiplex PCR; TCRdb's copy keeps in-frame clones and lacks some. The sample contains about 250,000 clones, roughly 15% of which appear only once. Sample: naive CD4+ T cells from blood. All receptors derive from a woman aged 40 to 50 in good health.

This clone has a single count. This rearrangement joins TRBV11-3 to TRBJ2-5; D is unclear. Germline V gene data show CDR1 as SGHNT and CDR2 as YENEEA. CDR3 size: 12 residues. With 0 bases removed from V and 7 bases from J, the gap between germline ends came to 6 bases. CDR3 nucleotides: TGTGCCAGCAGCTTAGAAGGCGGGACCCAGTACTTC. It codes for CASSLEGGTQYF.

The CDR3 spells CASSVRGQGQPQHF. The CDR3 DNA sequence: TGTGCCAGCAGCGTAAGAGGACAGGGTCAGCCCCAGCATTTT. The chain links TRBV9 to TRBJ1-5; 8 bases are a match to TRBD1. Germline lookup yields CDR1 SGDLS and CDR2 YYNGEE. The CDR3 has 14 residues. Unmatched junction bases numbered 3, after V lost 1 base and J lost 6 bases.

This clone appeared a few times. The chain couples TRBV12-5 to TRBJ1-4, with D hard to call. V lost 0 bases, J lost 0 bases, and 8 bases lay in between. CDR1 LGHNT and CDR2 FRNRAP come from the germline V gene. This CDR3 region has 16 residues. CDR3 sequence (DNA): TGTGCTAGTGGTTTGGTACGGAGATCAACTAATGAAAAACTGTTTTTT. This gives the protein CASGLVRRSTNEKLFF.

The chain combines TRBV6-6 with TRBJ2-2, with 8 bases that match TRBD2. Germline loops: CDR1 MNHNY, CDR2 SVGAGI (reference sequence). J gave up 5 bases and V 5 bases, and 7 bases lay outside the gene matches. The CDR3 extends over 15 amino acids. CDR3 nucleotides: TGTGCCAGCAGTCCCTCCGGGGGGGCTACCGGGGAGCTGTTTTTT. Encoded protein: CASSPSGGATGELFF.

At least ten counts were recorded for this clone. This sequence joins TRBV4-3 and TRBJ2-7, with a possible D match to TRBD1 (6 bases). The CDR3 runs to 15 residues. V lost 3 bases and J 3 bases, leaving 15 bases between the germline ends. CDR1 and CDR2 (germline): LGHNA, YSLEER. CDR3 bases: TGCGCCAGCAGCCAGGAACGTACAGGGTACTACGAGCAGTACTTC. Protein product: CASSQERTGYYEQYF.

The chain recombines TRBV20-1 with TRBJ1-1, with D unresolved. CDR1 and CDR2 (germline): DFQATT, SNEGSKA (reference sequence). This CDR3 region has 11 residues. V was cut by 3 bases and J by 5 bases, with 7 bases left in between. This CDR3 is CSASRSTEAFF. The CDR3 nucleotides are TGCAGTGCTAGTCGCAGTACTGAAGCTTTCTTT.

This clone was detected ten times or more. This chain joins TRBV29-1 and TRBJ2-1, with 7 bases fitting TRBD2. Trimming took 6 bases from V and 8 from J; bases not matched to a gene: 4. Germline V gene data show CDR1 as SQVTM and CDR2 as ANQGSEA. This CDR3 is built from 11 residues. CDR3 amino acids: CSVRLAHEQFF. DNA for the CDR3: TGCAGCGTACGACTAGCCCATGAGCAGTTCTTC.

This chain joins TRBV29-1 and TRBJ2-2; tentative D call: TRBD1 (7 bases). The CDR3 totals 15 residues. Trimming took 3 bases from V and 1 from J, leaving 12 bases between them. Germline CDR1 is SQVTM and CDR2 is ANQGSEA. In DNA, the CDR3 is TGCAGCGTTGAGAGGGGGCGGGGGAACACCGGGGAGCTGTTTTTT. It yields the protein CSVERGRGNTGELFF.

This sequence joins TRBV9 and TRBJ2-2, with 8 bases lining up with TRBD2. V shed 7 bases and J 4 bases; nucleotides not matched to a gene: 15. Germline V gene sequence: CDR1 SGDLS, CDR2 YYNGEE. The CDR3 extends over 17 amino acids. CDR3 sequence: CASHQGRGGFGTGELFF. The CDR3 bases are TGTGCCAGCCACCAGGGTCGGGGGGGCTTTGGCACCGGGGAGCTGTTTTTT.

The chain uses TRBV6-5 and TRBJ2-5; D may be TRBD2 (7 bases). The germline gives CDR1 MNHEY, CDR2 SVGAGI. The V end was cut by 5 bases, the J end by 1 base, with 8 bases between. The CDR3 is 13 residues long. The CDR3: CASSRGGQETQYF. CDR3 DNA sequence: TGTGCCAGCAGTAGGGGGGGCCAAGAGACCCAGTACTTC.

This clone was found a few times. This chain uses TRBV25-1 with TRBJ1-1; the match to TRBD1 covers 9 bases. The CDR3 has 15 amino acids. Germline V gene sequence: CDR1 MGHDK, CDR2 SYGVNS. The V gene end was trimmed by 3 bases and the J gene end by 1 base; junction bases not matched to a gene: 3. CDR3 in amino acids: CASSETGGWNTEAFF. The CDR3 DNA reads TGTGCCAGCAGTGAGACAGGGGGTTGGAACACTGAAGCTTTCTTT.

This clone turned up a few times. The chain couples TRBV6-6 to TRBJ2-3, with D unresolved. Germline loops: CDR1 MNHNY, CDR2 SVGAGI (reference sequence). Deletions cut 2 bases from V and 6 bases from J, with 6 bases between. The CDR3 loop spans 12 amino acids. The CDR3 sequence is CASSYEADTQYF. CDR3 bases: TGTGCCAGCAGTTACGAGGCTGATACGCAGTATTTT.

This clone has only a few counts. This chain connects TRBV18 to TRBJ1-2; D unclear. V shed 3 bases and J shed 1 base, with 12 bases lying between them. Germline V gives CDR1 KGHSH, CDR2 LQKENI. CDR3 size: 15 residues. CDR3 region: CASSPGPEINYGYTF. The CDR3 bases are TGTGCCAGCTCACCGGGCCCAGAAATTAACTATGGCTACACCTTC.

The rearrangement links TRBV29-1 to TRBJ1-1; D might be TRBD1 (6 bases). The CDR3 runs to 12 residues. Germline CDR1 is SQVTM and CDR2 is ANQGSEA. With 7 bases removed from V and 1 base from J, the gap between germline ends came to 10 bases. In DNA, the CDR3 is TGCAGCGACCGGGGACAGAACACTGAAGCTTTCTTT. Protein product: CSDRGQNTEAFF.

The J gene is TRBJ2-5, the V gene TRBV6-1; D remains unclear. CDR3 length: 15 amino acids. From germline, CDR1 is MNHNS and CDR2 SASEGT. V was shortened by 7 bases and J by 5 bases, with 20 bases between the two germline ends. The CDR3 sequence is CASKGGALPQETQYF. DNA of the CDR3: TGTGCCAGCAAAGGTGGAGCCTTGCCGCAGGAGACCCAGTACTTC.

This clone appeared a few times. The genes are TRBV5-1 and TRBJ2-3, with D tentatively TRBD1 (6 bases). Deletions cut 4 bases from V and 6 bases from J, with 12 bases between. This CDR3 contains 13 residues. Per germline, CDR1 SGHRS and CDR2 YFSETQ. CDR3 residues: CASSIGQSDTQYF. CDR3 nucleotides: TGCGCCAGCAGCATAGGACAGTCGGATACGCAGTATTTT. Full variable domain (remainder filled in from reference TRBV5-1 and TRBJ2-3): KAGVTQTPRYLIKTRGQQVTLSCSPISGHRSVSWYQQTPGQGLQFLFEYFSETQRNKGNFPGRFSGRQFSNSRSEMNVSTLELGDSALYLCASSIGQSDTQYFGPGTRLTVL.